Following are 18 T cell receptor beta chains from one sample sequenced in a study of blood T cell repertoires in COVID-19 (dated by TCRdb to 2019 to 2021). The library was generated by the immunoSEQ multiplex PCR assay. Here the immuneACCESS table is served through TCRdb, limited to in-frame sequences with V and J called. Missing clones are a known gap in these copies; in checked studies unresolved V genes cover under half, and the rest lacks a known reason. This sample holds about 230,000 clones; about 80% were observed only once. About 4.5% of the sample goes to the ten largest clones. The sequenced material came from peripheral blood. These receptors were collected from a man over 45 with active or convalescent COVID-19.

This CDR3 is CASSFRTGQGNTIYF. The CDR3 nucleotides are TGTGCCAGCAGCTTTCGGACAGGGCAAGGAAACACCATATATTTT. The rearrangement joins TRBV11-2 to TRBJ1-3; 8 nucleotides line up with TRBD1. V dropped 3 bases and J dropped 4; count of bases not matched to a gene: 5. This CDR3 has 15 residues. Germline CDR1 SGHAT, CDR2 FQNNGV.

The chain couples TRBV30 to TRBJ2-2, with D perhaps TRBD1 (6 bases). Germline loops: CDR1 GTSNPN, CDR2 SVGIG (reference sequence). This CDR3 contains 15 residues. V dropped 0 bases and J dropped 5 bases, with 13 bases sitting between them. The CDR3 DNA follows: TGTGCCTGGAGTGTAATGTTCGGGACAACCGGGGAGCTGTTTTTT. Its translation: CAWSVMFGTTGELFF.

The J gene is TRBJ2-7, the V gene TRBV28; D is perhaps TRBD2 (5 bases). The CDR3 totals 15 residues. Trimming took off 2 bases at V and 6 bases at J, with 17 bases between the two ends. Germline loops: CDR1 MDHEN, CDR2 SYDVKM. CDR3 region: CASSLRLPRRSEQYF. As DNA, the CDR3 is TGTGCCAGCAGTTTAAGACTCCCCCGGAGGAGCGAGCAGTACTTC.

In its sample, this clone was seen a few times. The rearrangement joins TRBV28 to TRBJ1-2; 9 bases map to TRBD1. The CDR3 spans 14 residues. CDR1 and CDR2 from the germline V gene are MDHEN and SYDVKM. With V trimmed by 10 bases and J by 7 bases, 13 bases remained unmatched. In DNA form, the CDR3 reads TGTGCCATCAAGAATCCGGGACAGGGAGGTGGCTACACCTTC. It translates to CAIKNPGQGGGYTF.

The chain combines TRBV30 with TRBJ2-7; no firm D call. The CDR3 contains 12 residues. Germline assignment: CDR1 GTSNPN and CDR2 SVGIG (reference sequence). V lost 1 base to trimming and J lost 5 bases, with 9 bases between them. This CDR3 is CAWSGQYNEQYF. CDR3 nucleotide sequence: TGTGCCTGGAGTGGGCAGTACAACGAGCAGTACTTC. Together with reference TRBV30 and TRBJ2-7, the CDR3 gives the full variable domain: SQTIHQWPATLVQPVGSPLSLECTVEGTSNPNLYWYRQAAGRGLQLLFYSVGIGQISSEVPQNLSASRPQDRQFILSSKKLLLSDSGFYLCAWSGQYNEQYFGPGTRLTVT.

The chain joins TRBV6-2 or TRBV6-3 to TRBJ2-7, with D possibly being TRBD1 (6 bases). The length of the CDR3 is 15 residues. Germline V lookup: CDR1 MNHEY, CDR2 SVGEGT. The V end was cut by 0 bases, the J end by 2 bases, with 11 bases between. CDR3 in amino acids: CASSYSRQGTYEQYF. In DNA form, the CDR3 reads TGTGCCAGCAGTTACTCGAGGCAGGGGACCTACGAGCAGTACTTC.

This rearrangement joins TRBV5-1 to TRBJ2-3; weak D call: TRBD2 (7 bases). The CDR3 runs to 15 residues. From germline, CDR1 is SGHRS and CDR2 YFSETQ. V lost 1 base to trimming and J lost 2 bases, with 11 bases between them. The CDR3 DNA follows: TGCGCCAGCAGCTTGACGGGGGGCCCCACAGATACGCAGTATTTT. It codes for CASSLTGGPTDTQYF.

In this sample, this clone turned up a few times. The CDR3 protein is CASSLGVIEAFF. CDR3 nucleotides: TGTGCCAGCAGCCTCGGTGTGATAGAAGCTTTCTTT. J is TRBJ1-1 and V is TRBV6-2 or TRBV6-3; D uncertain. Trimming shortened V by 6 bases and J by 8 bases, and 13 bases separated the two germline ends. The germline V gene has CDR1 MNHEY and CDR2 SVGEGT. The CDR3 contains 12 residues.

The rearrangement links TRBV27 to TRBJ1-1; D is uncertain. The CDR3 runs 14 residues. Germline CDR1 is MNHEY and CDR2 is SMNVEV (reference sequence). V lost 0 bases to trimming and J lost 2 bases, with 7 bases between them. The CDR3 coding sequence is TGTGCCAGCAGTTTATCTGCGAGAAACACTGAAGCTTTCTTT. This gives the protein CASSLSARNTEAFF.

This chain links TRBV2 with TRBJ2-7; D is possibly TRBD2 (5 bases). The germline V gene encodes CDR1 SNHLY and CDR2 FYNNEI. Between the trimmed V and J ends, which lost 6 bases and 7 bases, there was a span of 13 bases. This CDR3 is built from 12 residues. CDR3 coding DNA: TGTGCCAGCAGGGCCGGGGTGGGGGAGCAGTACTTC. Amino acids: CASRAGVGEQYF.

For the CDR3, the DNA is TGTGCCAGCAGGCCGGTGAAGCGGGGGGCTAACTCTGGGGCCAACGTCCTGACTTTC. Amino acids: CASRPVKRGANSGANVLTF. The chain joins TRBV11-2 to TRBJ2-6; 9 bases are a match to TRBD2. Germline CDR1 is SGHAT and CDR2 is FQNNGV. J was trimmed by 0 bases and V by 6 bases; bases with no gene match: 12. This CDR3 has 19 residues.

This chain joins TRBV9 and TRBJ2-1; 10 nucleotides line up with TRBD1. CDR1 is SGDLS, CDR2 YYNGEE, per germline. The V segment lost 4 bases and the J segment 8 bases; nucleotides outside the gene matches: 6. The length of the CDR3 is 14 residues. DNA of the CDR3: TGTGCCAGCAGCCTGGGACAGGGGTACTATGAGCAGTTCTTC. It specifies CASSLGQGYYEQFF.

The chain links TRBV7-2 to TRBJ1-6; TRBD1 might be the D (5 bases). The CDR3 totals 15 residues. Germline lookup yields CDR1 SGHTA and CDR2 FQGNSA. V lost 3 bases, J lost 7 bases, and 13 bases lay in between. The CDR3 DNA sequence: TGTGCCAGCAGCTTTCCGCCAGGGAGGAATTCACCCCTCCACTTT. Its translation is CASSFPPGRNSPLHF.

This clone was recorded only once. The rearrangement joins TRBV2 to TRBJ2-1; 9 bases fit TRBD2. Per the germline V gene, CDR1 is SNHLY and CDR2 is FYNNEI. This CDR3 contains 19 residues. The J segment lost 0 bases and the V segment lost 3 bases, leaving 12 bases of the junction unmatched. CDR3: CASSDQASGAHSSYNEQFF. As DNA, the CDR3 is TGTGCCAGCAGTGATCAGGCTAGCGGGGCCCATAGCTCCTACAATGAGCAGTTCTTC.

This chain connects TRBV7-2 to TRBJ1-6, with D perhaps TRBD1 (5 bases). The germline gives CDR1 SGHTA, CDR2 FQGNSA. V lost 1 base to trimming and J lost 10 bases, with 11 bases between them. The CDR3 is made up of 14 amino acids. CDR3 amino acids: CASSLDRTTSPLHF. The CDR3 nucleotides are TGTGCCAGCAGCTTAGACAGGACAACCTCACCCCTCCACTTT.

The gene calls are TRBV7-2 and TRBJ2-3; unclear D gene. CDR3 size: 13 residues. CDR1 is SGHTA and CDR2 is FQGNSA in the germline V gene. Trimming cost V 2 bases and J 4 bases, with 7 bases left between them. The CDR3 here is CASSLSLSDTQYF. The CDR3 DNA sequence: TGTGCCAGCAGCTTATCCCTATCAGATACGCAGTATTTT. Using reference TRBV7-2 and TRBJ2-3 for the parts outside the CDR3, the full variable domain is GAGVSQSPSNKVTEKGKDVELRCDPISGHTALYWYRQSLGQGLEFLIYFQGNSAPDKSGLPSDRFSAERTGGSVSTLTIQRTQQEDSAVYLCASSLSLSDTQYFGPGTRLTVL.

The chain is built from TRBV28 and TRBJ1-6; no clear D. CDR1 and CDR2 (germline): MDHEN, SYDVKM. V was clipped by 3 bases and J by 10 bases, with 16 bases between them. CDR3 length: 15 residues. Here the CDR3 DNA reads TGTGCCAGCAGTTTGGGGTCTGAGGGATCCTCACCCCTCCACTTT. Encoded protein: CASSLGSEGSSPLHF.

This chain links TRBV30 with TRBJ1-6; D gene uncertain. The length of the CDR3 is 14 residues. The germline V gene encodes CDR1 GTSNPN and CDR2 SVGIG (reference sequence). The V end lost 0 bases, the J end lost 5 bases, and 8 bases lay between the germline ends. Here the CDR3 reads CAWSVGRDNSPLHF. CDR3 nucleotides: TGTGCCTGGAGTGTAGGCCGGGATAATTCACCCCTCCACTTT.